A single TCR beta chain is shown here with its context. Its specificity is not known. This CDR3 is 14 amino acids long. The germline CDR1 and CDR2 sequences are SNHLY and FYNNEI. Between the trimmed V and J ends, which lost 6 bases and 0 bases, there was a span of 9 bases. The investigators amplified TCR beta CDR3 regions from RNA transcripts. Using the HTBI primer set, a first-round RT-PCR was run on the TCR CDR3. TCRdb re-called the multiplex PCR reads through MiXCR, storing one row per CDR3 protein. The table records about 640,000 distinct CDR3 sequences, about 14% of them present only once. The data were obtained in a study of T cells in Graves' hyperthyroidism and ophthalmopathy. Using around 10 ml of fresh peripheral blood, PBMCs were prepared. Findings and limits, study-wide: Peripheral blood also featured most of the thyroid clonotypes expanded above 0.001.

This chain links TRBV2 with TRBJ1-3, with D hard to call. This clonotype was obtained from a woman aged 50 to 60 with Graves' ophthalmopathy. Source material: blood. The CDR3: CASRSQVSGNTIYF. In DNA, the CDR3 is TGTGCCAGCAGAAGTCAAGTCTCTGGAAACACCATATATTTT. The whole variable domain, remainder taken from reference TRBV2 and TRBJ1-3, is EPEVTQTPSHQVTQMGQEVILRCVPISNHLYFYWYRQILGQKVEFLVSFYNNEISEKSEIFDDQFSVERPDGSNFTLKIRSTKLEDSAMYFCASRSQVSGNTIYFGEGSWLTVV.